This TCR beta chain originates from a study of tissue T cells after allogeneic stem cell transplantation. Sample time point: mouse harvest day 7 after allogeneic transplant. Tail vein injection delivered 10^7 T-cell-depleted bone marrow cells and 10^6 splenic CD5+ T cells. Mice had MHC-mismatched B6 into BALB/c GVHD, sampled day 7 or 14. A remark on this clone: Its antigen is unknown. The gene symbols are mouse symbols.

The study's findings and limits: Only a limited share of tissue TCRs appeared in blood or spleen. The study did not identify alloreactive or antigen-specific tissue TCRs, and some clones might be persisting host cells.

The data were produced by immunoSEQ multiplex PCR, yet TCRdb's version contains in-frame clones alone and is incomplete. This table holds more than 6,500 clones, under 55% found once. This clonotype originated in a female BALB/c mouse given C57BL/6 T cells with graft-versus-host disease after an allogeneic hematopoietic cell transplant. Sequencing used gut tissue.

The CDR3 DNA, read in part, is TGTGCCAGCAGCCAAGATGGGGGGAAGGGCGACACCCAGTAC. Translating gives CASSQDGGKGDTQY. Given in full, the CDR3 is CASSQDGGKGDTQYF. This rearrangement joins TRBV2 to TRBJ2-5; 7 positions match TRBD2. The read finishes 1 residue shy of the CDR3 end, and the germline J gene is used to complete it. Germline CDR1 reads LGHNA; CDR2 reads YSYQKL. After removal of 0 bases from V and 6 bases from J, the junction contained 6 bases not matched to a gene. The CDR3 spans 15 residues.